This TCR beta chain comes out of a study of cytomegalovirus exposure and HLA in healthy donors. Whole-study results and caveats: Whilst most TCR sequences proved rare, a subset of public TCRs occurred across many donors.

This PCR relied on a set of 60 Vbeta primers and 13 Jbeta primers. Generated by immunoSEQ multiplex PCR, the TCRdb table keeps only in-frame clones and is missing some. The sample has tens of thousands of clones; about 66% are singletons. A remark on this clone: The antigen is undetermined.

The V gene's germline CDR1 is LGHNA and CDR2 YNFKEQ. The CDR3 runs to 16 residues. Deletions cut 0 bases from V and 0 bases from J, with 8 bases between. Input material: PBMCs. The chain uses TRBV4-2 and TRBJ1-4, with TRBD1 as a possible D gene (6 bases). The clonotype originates from a woman aged 45-59 years in good health and CMV-seropositive. CDR3 loop: CASSQEGGATNEKLFF. CDR3 DNA: TGTGCCAGCAGCCAAGAAGGGGGGGCAACTAATGAAAAACTGTTTTTT.